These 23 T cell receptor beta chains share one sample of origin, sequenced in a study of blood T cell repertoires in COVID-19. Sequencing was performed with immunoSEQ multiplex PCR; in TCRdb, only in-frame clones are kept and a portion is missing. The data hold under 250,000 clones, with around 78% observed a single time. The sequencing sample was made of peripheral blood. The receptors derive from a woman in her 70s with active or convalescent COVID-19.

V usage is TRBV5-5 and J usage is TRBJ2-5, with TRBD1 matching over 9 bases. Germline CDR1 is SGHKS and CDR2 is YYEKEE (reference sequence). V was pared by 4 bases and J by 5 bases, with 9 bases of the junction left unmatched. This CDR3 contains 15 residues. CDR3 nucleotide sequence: TGTGCCAGCAGCGCCCGGACAGGGGCGGGCGAGACCCAGTACTTC. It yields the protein CASSARTGAGETQYF.

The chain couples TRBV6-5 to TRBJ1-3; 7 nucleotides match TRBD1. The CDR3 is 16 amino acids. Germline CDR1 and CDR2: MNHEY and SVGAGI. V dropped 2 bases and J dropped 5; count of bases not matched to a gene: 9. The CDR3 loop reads CASSYGRDRIRNTIYF. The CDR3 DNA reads TGTGCCAGCAGTTACGGTCGGGACAGAATTAGAAACACCATATATTTT.

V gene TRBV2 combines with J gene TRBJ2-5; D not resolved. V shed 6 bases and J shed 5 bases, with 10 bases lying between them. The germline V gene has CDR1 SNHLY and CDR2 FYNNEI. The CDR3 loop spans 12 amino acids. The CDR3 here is CASRGETETQYF. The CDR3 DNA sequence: TGTGCCAGCAGGGGCGAGACGGAGACCCAGTACTTC.

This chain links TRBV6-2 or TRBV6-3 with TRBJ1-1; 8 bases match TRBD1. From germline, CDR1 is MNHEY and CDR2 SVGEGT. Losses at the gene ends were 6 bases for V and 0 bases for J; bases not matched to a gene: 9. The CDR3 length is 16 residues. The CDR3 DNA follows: TGTGCCAGCAGCTCCTGGAGACAGGGGATGAACACTGAAGCTTTCTTT. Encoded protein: CASSSWRQGMNTEAFF.

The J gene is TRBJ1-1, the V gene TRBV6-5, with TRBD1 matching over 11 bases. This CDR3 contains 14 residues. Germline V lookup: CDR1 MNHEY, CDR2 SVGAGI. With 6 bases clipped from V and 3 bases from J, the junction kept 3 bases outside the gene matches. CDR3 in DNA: TGTGCCAGCAGCATGGGACAGGGGGACACTGAAGCTTTCTTT. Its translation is CASSMGQGDTEAFF.

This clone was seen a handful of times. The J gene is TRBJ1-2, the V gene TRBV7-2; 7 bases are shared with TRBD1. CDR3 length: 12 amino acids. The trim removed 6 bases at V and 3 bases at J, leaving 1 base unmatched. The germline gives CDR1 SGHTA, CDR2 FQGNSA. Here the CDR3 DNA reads TGTGCCAGCAGAACAGGGGACTATGGCTACACCTTC. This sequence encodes CASRTGDYGYTF.

The CDR3: CASSIDQGYSPLHF. The CDR3 nucleotides read TGTGCCAGTAGTATAGATCAGGGGTATTCACCCCTCCACTTT. The rearrangement links TRBV19 to TRBJ1-6, with D maybe TRBD1 (6 bases). The CDR3 contains 14 residues. Germline V gives CDR1 LNHDA, CDR2 SQIVND (reference sequence). The V and J ends lost 0 bases and 8 bases respectively, with 8 bases between them.

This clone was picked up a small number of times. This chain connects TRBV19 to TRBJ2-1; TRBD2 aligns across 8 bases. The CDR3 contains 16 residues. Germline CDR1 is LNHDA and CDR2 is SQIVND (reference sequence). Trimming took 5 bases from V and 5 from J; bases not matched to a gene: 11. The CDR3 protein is CASSFDPWGLDNEQFF. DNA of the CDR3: TGTGCCAGTAGTTTTGACCCCTGGGGACTAGACAATGAGCAGTTCTTC.

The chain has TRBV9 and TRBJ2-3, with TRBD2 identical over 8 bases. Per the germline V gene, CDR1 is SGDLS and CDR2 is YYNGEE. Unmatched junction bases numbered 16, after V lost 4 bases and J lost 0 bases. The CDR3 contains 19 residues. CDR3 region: CASSPTSGGGPTSTDTQYF. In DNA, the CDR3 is TGTGCCAGCAGCCCCACCTCTGGCGGGGGGCCGACTAGCACAGATACGCAGTATTTT.

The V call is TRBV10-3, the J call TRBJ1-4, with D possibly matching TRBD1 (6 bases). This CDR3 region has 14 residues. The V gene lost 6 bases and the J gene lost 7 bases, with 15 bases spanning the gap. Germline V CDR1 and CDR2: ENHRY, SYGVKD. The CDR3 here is CAIRGSTGGEKLFF. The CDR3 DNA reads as TGTGCCATCAGGGGATCGACAGGAGGTGAAAAACTGTTTTTT.

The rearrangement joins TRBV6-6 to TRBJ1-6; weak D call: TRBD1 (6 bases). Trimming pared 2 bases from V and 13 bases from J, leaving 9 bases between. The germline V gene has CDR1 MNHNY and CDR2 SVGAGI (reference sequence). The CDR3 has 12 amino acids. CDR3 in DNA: TGTGCCAGCAGTTACGATCAGGGGCCCCTCCACTTT. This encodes CASSYDQGPLHF.

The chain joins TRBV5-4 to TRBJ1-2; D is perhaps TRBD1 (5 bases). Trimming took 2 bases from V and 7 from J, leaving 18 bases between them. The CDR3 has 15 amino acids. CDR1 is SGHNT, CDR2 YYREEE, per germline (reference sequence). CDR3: CASSFRVPGGPGYTF. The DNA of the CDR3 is TGTGCCAGCAGCTTTCGTGTCCCGGGGGGACCTGGCTACACCTTC. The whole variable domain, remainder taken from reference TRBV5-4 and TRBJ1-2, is ETGVTQSPTHLIKTRGQQVTLRCSSQSGHNTVSWYQQALGQGPQFIFQYYREEENGRGNFPPRFSGLQFPNYSSELNVNALELDDSALYLCASSFRVPGGPGYTFGSGTRLTVV.

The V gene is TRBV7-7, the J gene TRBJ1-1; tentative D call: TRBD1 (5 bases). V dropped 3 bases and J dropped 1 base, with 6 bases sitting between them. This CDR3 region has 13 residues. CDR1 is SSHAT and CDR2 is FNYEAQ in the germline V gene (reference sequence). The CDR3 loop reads CASSLTENTEAFF. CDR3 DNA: TGTGCCAGCAGCTTGACAGAGAACACTGAAGCTTTCTTT.

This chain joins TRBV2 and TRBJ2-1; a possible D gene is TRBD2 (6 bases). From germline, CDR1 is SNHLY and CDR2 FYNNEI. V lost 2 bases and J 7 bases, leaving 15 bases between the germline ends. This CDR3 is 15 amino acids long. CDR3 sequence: CASSEWRGAGNEQFF. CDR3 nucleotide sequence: TGTGCCAGCAGTGAATGGAGGGGCGCGGGGAATGAGCAGTTCTTC.

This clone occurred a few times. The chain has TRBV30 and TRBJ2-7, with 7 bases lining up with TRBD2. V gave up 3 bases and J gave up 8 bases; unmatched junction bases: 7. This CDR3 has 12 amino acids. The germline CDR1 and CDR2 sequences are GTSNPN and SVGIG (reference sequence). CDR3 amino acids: CAWSQLAPKQYF. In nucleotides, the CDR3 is TGTGCCTGGAGCCAACTAGCGCCTAAGCAGTACTTC.

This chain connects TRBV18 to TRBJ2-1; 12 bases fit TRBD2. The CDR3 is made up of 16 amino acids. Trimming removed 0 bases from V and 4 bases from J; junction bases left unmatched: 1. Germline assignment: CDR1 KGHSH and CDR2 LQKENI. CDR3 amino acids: CASSPPGLAGYNEQFF. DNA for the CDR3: TGTGCCAGCTCACCACCGGGACTAGCGGGTTACAATGAGCAGTTCTTC.

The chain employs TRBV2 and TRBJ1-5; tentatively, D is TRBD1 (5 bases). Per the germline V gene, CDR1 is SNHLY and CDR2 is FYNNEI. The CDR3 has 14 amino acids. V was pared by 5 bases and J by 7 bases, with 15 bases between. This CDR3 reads CASSTLGLPQPQHF. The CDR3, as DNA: TGTGCCAGCAGTACCCTGGGGCTTCCCCAGCCCCAGCATTTT.

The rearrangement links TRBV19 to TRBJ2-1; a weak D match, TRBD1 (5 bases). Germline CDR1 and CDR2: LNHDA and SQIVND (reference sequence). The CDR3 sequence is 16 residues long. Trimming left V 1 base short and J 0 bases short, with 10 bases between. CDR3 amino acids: CASSIGRTFSYNEQFF. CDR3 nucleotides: TGTGCCAGTAGTATAGGCCGGACATTCTCCTACAATGAGCAGTTCTTC.

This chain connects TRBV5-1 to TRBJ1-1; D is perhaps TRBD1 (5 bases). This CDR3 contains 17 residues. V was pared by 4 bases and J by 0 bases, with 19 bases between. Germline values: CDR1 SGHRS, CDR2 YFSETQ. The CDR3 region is CASSPQGGGRMNTEAFF. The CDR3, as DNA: TGCGCCAGCAGCCCCCAGGGAGGTGGAAGGATGAACACTGAAGCTTTCTTT.

As DNA, the CDR3 is TGTGCCAGCAGCAAAGAGACAGGGGGCTCCTACAATGAGCAGTTCTTC. Amino acid sequence: CASSKETGGSYNEQFF. The rearrangement joins TRBV7-2 to TRBJ2-1, with 9 positions matching TRBD1. There are 16 residues in the CDR3. Per the germline V gene, CDR1 is SGHTA and CDR2 is FQGNSA. Trimming took 5 bases from V and 0 from J; bases not matched to a gene: 5.

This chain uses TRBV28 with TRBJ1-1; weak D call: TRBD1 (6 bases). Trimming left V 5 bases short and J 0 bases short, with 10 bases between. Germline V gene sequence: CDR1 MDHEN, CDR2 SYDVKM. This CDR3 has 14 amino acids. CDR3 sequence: CASSMGAMNTEAFF. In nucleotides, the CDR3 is TGTGCCAGCAGTATGGGGGCCATGAACACTGAAGCTTTCTTT.

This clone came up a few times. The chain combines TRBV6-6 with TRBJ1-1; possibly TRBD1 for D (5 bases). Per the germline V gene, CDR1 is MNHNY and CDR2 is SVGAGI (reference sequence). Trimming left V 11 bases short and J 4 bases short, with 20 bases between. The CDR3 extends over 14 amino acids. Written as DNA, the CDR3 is TGTGCCGGGACCCTGACGGGGGAGGGCACTGAAGCTTTCTTT. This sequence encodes CAGTLTGEGTEAFF.

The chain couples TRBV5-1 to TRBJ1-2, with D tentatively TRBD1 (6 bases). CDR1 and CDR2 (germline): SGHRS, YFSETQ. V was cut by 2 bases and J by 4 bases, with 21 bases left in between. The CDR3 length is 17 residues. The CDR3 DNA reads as TGCGCCAGCAGCTTAGGGGGTTCGGGGTTGCGGATCTATGGCTACACCTTC. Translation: CASSLGGSGLRIYGYTF.